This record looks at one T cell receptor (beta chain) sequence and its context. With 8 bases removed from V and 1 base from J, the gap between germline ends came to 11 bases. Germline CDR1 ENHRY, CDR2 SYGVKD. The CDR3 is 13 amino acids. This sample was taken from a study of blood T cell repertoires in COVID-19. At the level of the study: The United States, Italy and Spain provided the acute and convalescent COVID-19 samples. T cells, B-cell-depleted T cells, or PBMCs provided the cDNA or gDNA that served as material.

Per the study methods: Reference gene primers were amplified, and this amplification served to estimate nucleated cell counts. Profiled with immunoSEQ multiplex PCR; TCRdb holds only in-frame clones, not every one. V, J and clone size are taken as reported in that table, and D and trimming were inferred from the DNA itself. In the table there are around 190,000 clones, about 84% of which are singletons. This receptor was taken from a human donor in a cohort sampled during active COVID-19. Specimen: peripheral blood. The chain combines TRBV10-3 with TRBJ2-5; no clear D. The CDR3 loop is CAIGVSVQETQYF. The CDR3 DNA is TGTGCCATCGGAGTATCGGTCCAAGAGACCCAGTACTTC.